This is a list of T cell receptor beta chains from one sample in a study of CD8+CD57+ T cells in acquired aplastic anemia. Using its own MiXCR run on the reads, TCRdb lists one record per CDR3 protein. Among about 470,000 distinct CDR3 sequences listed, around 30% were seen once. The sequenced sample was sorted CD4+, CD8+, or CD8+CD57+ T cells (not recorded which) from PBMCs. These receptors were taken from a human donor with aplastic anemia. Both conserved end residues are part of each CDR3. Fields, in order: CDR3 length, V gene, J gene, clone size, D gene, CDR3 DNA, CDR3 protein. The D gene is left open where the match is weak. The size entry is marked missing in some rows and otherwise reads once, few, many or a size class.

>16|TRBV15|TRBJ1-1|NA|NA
TGTGCCACCAGCAGCCCCGTGGGGCGTACGGTCACTGAAGCTTTCTTT
CATSSPVGRTVTEAFF
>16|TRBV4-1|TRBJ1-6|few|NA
TGCGCCAGCAGCCAAGTCCGGGGTGCCGTTAATTCACCCCTCCACTTT
CASSQVRGAVNSPLHF
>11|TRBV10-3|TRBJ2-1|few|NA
TGTGCCAGCAGGGTTTCTAATGAGCAGTTCTTC
CASRVSNEQFF
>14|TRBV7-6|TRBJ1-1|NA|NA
TGTGCCAGCAGCTCTAACGGCTGGGGGGAGGAGGCTTTCTTT
CASSSNGWGEEAFF
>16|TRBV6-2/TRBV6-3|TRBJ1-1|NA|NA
TGTGCCAGCAGTTACTCGAATATGGGTGGGAACACTGAAGCTTTCTTT
CASSYSNMGGNTEAFF
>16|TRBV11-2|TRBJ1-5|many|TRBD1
TGTGCCAGCAGCTTAGAAGTTGGGACAGGGGTTCAGCCCCAGCATTTT
CASSLEVGTGVQPQHF
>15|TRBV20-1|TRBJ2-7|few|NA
TGCAGTGCTAGAGATGTGAGGGATACGCCATACGAGCAGTACTTC
CSARDVRDTPYEQYF
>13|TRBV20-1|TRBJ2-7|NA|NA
TGCAGTGCTGGATTGCAGGGCGGCTACGAGCAGTACTTC
CSAGLQGGYEQYF
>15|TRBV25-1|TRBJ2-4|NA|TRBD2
TGCGCCAGCAGCCCTTTCGGGGCGGGGGGCGACATTCAGTACTTC
CASSPFGAGGDIQYF
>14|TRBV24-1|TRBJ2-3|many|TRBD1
TGTGCCACCAGGGGGACAGGGAGGGAAGATACGCAGTATTTT
CATRGTGREDTQYF
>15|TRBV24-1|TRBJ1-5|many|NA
TGTGCCACCAGTGGGGGGCAGGGACGCAATCAGCCCCAGCATTTT
CATSGGQGRNQPQHF
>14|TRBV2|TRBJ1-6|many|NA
TGTGCCAGCAGTGAGGATGGGGTCAGATCACCCCTCCACTTT
CASSEDGVRSPLHF
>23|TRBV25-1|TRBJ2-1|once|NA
TGTGCCAGCAGTTATCCGGGACAGGGAGCTAGCGGGCTGGCGGGGAGCTCCTACAATGAGCAGTTCTTC
CASSYPGQGASGLAGSSYNEQFF
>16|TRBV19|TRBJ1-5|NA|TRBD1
TGTGCCAGTAGTAGACTACAGGGGCTCATTGTTTCTCCCCAGCATTTT
CASSRLQGLIVSPQHF
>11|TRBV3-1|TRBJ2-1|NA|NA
TGTGCCAGCAGCATCACAGCGGAGCAGTTCTTC
CASSITAEQFF
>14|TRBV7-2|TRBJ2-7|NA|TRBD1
TGTGCCAGCAGCCAGGGGACAGCTACCTACGAGCAGTACTTC
CASSQGTATYEQYF
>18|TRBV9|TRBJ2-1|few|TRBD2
TGTGCCAGCAGCGCCGGTAAAGGGAGCGGGGCTAACTACAATGAGCAGTTCTTC
CASSAGKGSGANYNEQFF
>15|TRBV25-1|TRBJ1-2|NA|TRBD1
TGTGCCAGCAGTCCGCCCGGGACAGGGACCCATGGCTACACCTTC
CASSPPGTGTHGYTF
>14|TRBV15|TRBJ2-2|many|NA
TGTGCCACCAGCAGAGGACTCGGAACTGACGAGCTGTTTTTT
CATSRGLGTDELFF
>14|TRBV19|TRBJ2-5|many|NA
TGTGCCAGTAGTATGGGACCCAACTTGGGGACCCAGTACTTC
CASSMGPNLGTQYF
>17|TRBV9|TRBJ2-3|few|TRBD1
TGTGCCAGCAGCGTACGCTGGGACAGTTCTAGCACAGATACGCAGTATTTT
CASSVRWDSSSTDTQYF
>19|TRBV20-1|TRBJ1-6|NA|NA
TGCAGTGCTAGATTGCACCCCCTAGTTATAAGCTCCTATAATTCACCCCTCCACTTT
CSARLHPLVISSYNSPLHF
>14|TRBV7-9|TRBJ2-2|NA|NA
TGTGCCAGCAGTTCTCCTAGAGGCACCGGGGAGCTGTTTTTT
CASSSPRGTGELFF
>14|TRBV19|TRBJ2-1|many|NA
TGTGCCAGTAGTATCGGGACCGACTACAATGAGCAGTTCTTC
CASSIGTDYNEQFF
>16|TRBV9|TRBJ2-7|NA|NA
TGTGCCAGCAGCGCAATGGGGGGGCAGGGACTCAACGAGCAGTACTTC
CASSAMGGQGLNEQYF
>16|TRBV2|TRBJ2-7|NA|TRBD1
TGTGCCAGCAGTGAAGCGCTAGGACAGGGGGACTACGAGCAGTACTTC
CASSEALGQGDYEQYF
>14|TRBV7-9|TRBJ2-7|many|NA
TGTGCCAGCAGCCCCCGTGACAATCCCTACGAGCAGTACTTC
CASSPRDNPYEQYF
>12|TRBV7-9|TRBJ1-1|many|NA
TGTGCCAGCAGTCGTTTCGCCCTAGAAGCTTTCTTT
CASSRFALEAFF
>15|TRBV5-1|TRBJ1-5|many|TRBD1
TGCGCCAGCAGTCCCGGACAGGGTTCGTATCAGCCCCAGCATTTT
CASSPGQGSYQPQHF
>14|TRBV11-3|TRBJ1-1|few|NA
TGTGCCAGCAGCTTAGTTGAGGGGTCCGACAGAGCTTTCTTT
CASSLVEGSDRAFF
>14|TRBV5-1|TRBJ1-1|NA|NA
TGCGCCAGCAGCTTGGAAATTCAAAACACTGAAGCTTTCTTT
CASSLEIQNTEAFF
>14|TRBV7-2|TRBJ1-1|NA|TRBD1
TGTGCCAGCAGCTCACAGGGGGTGGGCACTGAAGCTTTCTTT
CASSSQGVGTEAFF
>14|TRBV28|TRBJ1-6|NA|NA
TGTGCCAGCAGAGGGGTTGTGTATAATTCACCCCTCCACTTT
CASRGVVYNSPLHF
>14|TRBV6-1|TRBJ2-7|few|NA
TGTGCCAGCAGTACCGGGACTGAGAATTCCGAGCAGTACTTC
CASSTGTENSEQYF
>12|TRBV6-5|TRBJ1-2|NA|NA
TGTGCCAGCACGGGGGAGTACTATGGCTACACCTTC
CASTGEYYGYTF
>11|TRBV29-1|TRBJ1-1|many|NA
TGCAGCGTTGTTGTTCAGACTGAAGCTTTCTTT
CSVVVQTEAFF
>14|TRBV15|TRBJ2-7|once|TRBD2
TGTGCCACCAGCAGAGTGGGGACTAGATACGAGCAGTACTTC
CATSRVGTRYEQYF
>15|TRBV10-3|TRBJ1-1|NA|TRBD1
TGTGCCAGCAGTTACAGGCAGGGGGCGGGCACTGAAGCTTTCTTT
CASSYRQGAGTEAFF
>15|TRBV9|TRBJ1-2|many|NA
TGTGCCAGCAGCGCGGATTTTAGGGCTAACTATGGCTACACCTTC
CASSADFRANYGYTF
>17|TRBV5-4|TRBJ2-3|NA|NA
TGTGCCAGCAGCTCCCCTTGGGCAAGCACCGACGCAGATACGCAGTATTTT
CASSSPWASTDADTQYF
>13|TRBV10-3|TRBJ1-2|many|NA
TGTGCCATCAGTGAGACAGAGAACTATGGCTACACCTTC
CAISETENYGYTF
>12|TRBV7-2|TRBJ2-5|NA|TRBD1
TGTGCCGGCAGCTCAGGGGGAGAGACCCAGTACTTC
CAGSSGGETQYF
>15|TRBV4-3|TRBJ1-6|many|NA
TGCGCCAGCAGCCAAGATCAGGCACGTGATTCACCCCTCCACTTT
CASSQDQARDSPLHF
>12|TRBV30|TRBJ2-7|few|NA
TGTGCCTGGAGTAGGGACATCCACGAGCAGTACTTC
CAWSRDIHEQYF
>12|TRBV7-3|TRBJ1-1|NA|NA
TGTGCCAGCAGCTTAGCGGAGGCTGAAGCTTTCTTT
CASSLAEAEAFF
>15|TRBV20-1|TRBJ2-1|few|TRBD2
TGCAGTGCTAGAGGTCTAGCGGACTCCTACAATGAGCAGTTCTTC
CSARGLADSYNEQFF
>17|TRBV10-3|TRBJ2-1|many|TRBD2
TGTGCCATCAGTGTGCTAGCGGGGGGCTCCCGGGAGGGTGAGCAGTTCTTC
CAISVLAGGSREGEQFF
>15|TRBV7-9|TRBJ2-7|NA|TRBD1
TGTGCCAGCAGCCCGGGGACAGGGGGCGTGTACGAGCAGTACTTC
CASSPGTGGVYEQYF
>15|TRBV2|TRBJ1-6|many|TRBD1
TGTGCCAGCAGTGAAAGGGACAGCGAGAATTCACCCCTCCACTTT
CASSERDSENSPLHF
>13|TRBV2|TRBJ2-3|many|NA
TGTGCCAGCACGGGATCTAGCACAGATACGCAGTATTTT
CASTGSSTDTQYF
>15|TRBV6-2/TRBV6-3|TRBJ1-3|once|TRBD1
TGTGCCAGCAGTCGGGACAGCAGCTCTGGAAACACCATATATTTT
CASSRDSSSGNTIYF
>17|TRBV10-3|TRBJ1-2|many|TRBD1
TGTGCCATCCACCCTACCGGACAGGGTGGAGGGGCCTATGGCTACACCTTC
CAIHPTGQGGGAYGYTF
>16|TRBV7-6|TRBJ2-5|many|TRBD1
TGTGCCAGCAGCCTACAACCTGGGACAGGGGGAGAGACCCAGTACTTC
CASSLQPGTGGETQYF